This T cell receptor beta chain was obtained from a study of blood T cells in healthy people across ages (dated by TCRdb to about 2015). With regard to the full study: In model experiments, template switching captured roughly one uniquely barcoded TCR beta cDNA molecule for every two T cells. The study measured age-related changes in TCR beta repertoire diversity using deep sequencing normalized with unique cDNA molecular identifiers. The donors were split into four age groups: young (average 16 years), middle-aged (more than 35), aged (roughly 65) and long-lived (under 85). To avoid experimental bias, donors of different ages were randomly spread across the sequencing lanes. Two additional independent replicas of 1 million unique cDNA reads from the same blood draw were analyzed for two donors (one aged 18 to 30 and one aged 80 or older).

The paper as a whole reports these results and caveats: Compared with the aged group, more naive CD4+ T cells, fewer expanded clones and increased TCR diversity were shown by the long-lived group, suggesting age selection. Estimates of total diversity from one million sequenced T cells were regarded as lower bounds and underestimates. Donor CMV infection status was unknown, potentially confounding age-related changes in expanded clonotypes. The percentage of naive T cells measured by flow cytometry correlated strongly with observed TCR beta diversity. As age increased, observed TCR beta diversity per million T cells dropped in a roughly linear way, and a significant reduction was already evident by age about 40. Conclusive comparison of naive and antigen-experienced compartments was prevented by the profiling of bulk unsorted PBMCs.

Library prep was done by 5' RACE. Instrument on record: Illumina HiSeq 2500. A second PCR of roughly 7 to 11 cycles was performed with a sample-barcoded 5' primer and a J-beta primer mix. A template-switch 5' adaptor carrying 12 random nucleotides introduced a unique molecular identifier onto each TCR beta cDNA molecule. At least 2.5 million CDR3-containing paired-end reads were obtained from each sample. All of the RNA was converted into first-strand cDNA using the Mint cDNA synthesis kit, with a TRBC-specific oligonucleotide serving as the primer. After uracil-DNA glycosylase treatment, a first 18-cycle PCR used universal primers M1SS and BC2_uni_R on all cDNA. Per the authors' processing: For normalization, 1 million high-quality reads, each with a distinct molecular identifier, were randomly selected from each sample. Instead of being binned into consensus sequences, reads with shared molecular identifiers were discarded. MiTCR, set to a Q25 quality threshold and the strictest error-elimination algorithm, was used for CDR3 identification, clonotype clustering and error correction. Lower-bound total TCR beta diversity was estimated with a nonparametric unseen species model using Euler transformation. The public reads were quality trimmed at Q25 with fastp and then assembled into clones with MiXCR by TCRdb, keeping productive beta chains. Identical CDR3 proteins give one entry, which carries the most common genes and DNA. TCRdb's processing, not the study's, gives the V and J calls here. The sample contains roughly 570,000 distinct CDR3 sequences, roughly 29% of them found a single time. Around 20% of the sample lies in the top ten.

Systemically healthy Caucasian individuals from Russia, over 30 in total and aged roughly 6 to 90 years, were included as donors. Each donor gave about 10 milliliters of peripheral blood, drawn into EDTA-treated Vacutainer tubes. PBMCs were isolated by Ficoll-Paque density-gradient centrifugation, with at least 7 million obtained per sample. Trizol reagent was used to extract total RNA from the PBMCs, yielding at least 6 micrograms per sample. The percentages of naive CD45RAhigh/CD27high T cells were determined by flow cytometry on a PBMC aliquot from every donor. As concerns this clonotype: There is no known antigen for this receptor. The sample holds no much larger clone one base away, and base qualities are not on file.

From the germline V gene, CDR1 is SGHAT and CDR2 is FQNNGV. From the cysteine through the phenylalanine, the CDR3 covers 14 amino acids. Only the CDR3 DNA stays, 42 bases, in frame from base 1. Relative to germline, V is 5 bases shorter and J is 1 base shorter, with 8 bases between their ends. This clonotype was sampled from an older woman in good health. The specimen sequenced was blood. The chain is assembled from TRBV11-2 and TRBJ2-2; the D gene identity is not certain. The CDR3 region: CASSGRMNTGELFF. The sequence in DNA is TGTGCCAGCAGCGGACGGATGAACACCGGGGAGCTGTTTTTT.